This T cell receptor (beta chain) was sequenced during a study of T cell responses to AZD1222 COVID-19 vaccine. General study points: A mostly white British donor set with more females was recruited, and clonal diversity was possibly underestimated. Seropositive at baseline were only six AZD1222 recipients. With two AZD1222 doses given, Spike-specific TCR breadth and depth both rose. The study sampled repertoires only after the peak T cell response.

The assay was immunoSEQ multiplex PCR, and TCRdb's table has in-frame clones only and misses some. The table for this sample gives about 140,000 clones. In regard to this clone: Its antigen is as yet unknown.

The V gene's germline CDR1 is GTSNPN and CDR2 SVGIG (reference sequence). The J segment lost 3 bases and the V segment lost 2 bases, leaving 13 bases of the junction unmatched. The CDR3 consists of 17 residues. The chain uses TRBV30 and TRBJ2-3; 8 nucleotides agree with TRBD2. This sequence was found in an adult in good health. The source material was peripheral blood. CDR3 in amino acids: CAWSSGGTSGPTDTQYF. The DNA for the CDR3 is TGTGCCTGGAGTTCTGGAGGGACTAGTGGTCCGACAGATACGCAGTATTTT.